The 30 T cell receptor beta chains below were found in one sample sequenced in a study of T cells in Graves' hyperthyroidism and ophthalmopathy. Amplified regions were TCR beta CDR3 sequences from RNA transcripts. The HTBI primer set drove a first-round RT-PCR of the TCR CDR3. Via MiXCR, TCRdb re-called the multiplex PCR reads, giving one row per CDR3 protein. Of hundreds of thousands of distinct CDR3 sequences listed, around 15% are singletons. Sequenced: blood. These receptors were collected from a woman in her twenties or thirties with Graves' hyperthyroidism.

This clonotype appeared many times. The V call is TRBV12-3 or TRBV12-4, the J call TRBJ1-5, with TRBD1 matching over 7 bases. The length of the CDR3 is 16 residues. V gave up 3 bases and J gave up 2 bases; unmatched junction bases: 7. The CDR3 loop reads CASSLGLGQGNQPQHF. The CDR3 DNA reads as TGTGCCAGCAGTTTGGGCCTTGGACAGGGCAATCAGCCCCAGCATTTT.

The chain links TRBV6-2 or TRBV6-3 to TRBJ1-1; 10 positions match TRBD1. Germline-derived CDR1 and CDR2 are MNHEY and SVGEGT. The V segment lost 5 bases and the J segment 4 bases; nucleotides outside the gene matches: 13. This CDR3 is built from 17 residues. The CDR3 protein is CASSRRTGGTRPTEAFF. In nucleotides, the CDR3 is TGTGCCAGCAGTCGCAGGACAGGGGGGACCCGACCCACTGAAGCTTTCTTT.

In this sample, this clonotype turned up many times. CDR3 protein: CASRGWGDNTEAFF. The DNA of the CDR3 is TGTGCCAGCAGGGGGTGGGGCGATAACACTGAAGCTTTCTTT. The rearrangement links TRBV12-3 or TRBV12-4 to TRBJ1-1; possibly TRBD1 for D (5 bases). V lost 6 bases to trimming and J lost 2 bases, with 13 bases between them. The CDR3 has 14 residues.

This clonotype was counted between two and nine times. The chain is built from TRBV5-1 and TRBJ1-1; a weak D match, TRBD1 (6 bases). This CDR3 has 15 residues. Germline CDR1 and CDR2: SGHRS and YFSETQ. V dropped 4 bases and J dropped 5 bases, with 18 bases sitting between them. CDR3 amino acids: CASSGGGGPDTEAFF. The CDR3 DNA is TGCGCCAGCAGCGGGGGCGGCGGGCCGGATACTGAAGCTTTCTTT.

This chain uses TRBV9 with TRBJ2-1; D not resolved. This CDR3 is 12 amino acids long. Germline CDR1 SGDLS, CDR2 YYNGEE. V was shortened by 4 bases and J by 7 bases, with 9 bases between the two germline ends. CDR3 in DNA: TGTGCCAGCAGCCCCTACCAGAATGAGCAGTTCTTC. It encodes CASSPYQNEQFF.

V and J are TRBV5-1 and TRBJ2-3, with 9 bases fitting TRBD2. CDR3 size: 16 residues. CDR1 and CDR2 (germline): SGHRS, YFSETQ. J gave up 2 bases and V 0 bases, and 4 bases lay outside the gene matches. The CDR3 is CASSLALAGNTDTQYF. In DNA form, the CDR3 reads TGCGCCAGCAGCTTGGCCCTAGCGGGGAACACAGATACGCAGTATTTT. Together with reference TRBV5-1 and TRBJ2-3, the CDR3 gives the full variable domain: KAGVTQTPRYLIKTRGQQVTLSCSPISGHRSVSWYQQTPGQGLQFLFEYFSETQRNKGNFPGRFSGRQFSNSRSEMNVSTLELGDSALYLCASSLALAGNTDTQYFGPGTRLTVL.

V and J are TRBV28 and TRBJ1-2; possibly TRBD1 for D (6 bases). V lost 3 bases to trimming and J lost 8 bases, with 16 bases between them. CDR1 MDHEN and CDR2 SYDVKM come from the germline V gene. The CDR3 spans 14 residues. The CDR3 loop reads CASSLRTRGSGYTF. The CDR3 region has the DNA TGTGCCAGCAGTTTGAGGACCAGGGGAAGCGGCTACACCTTC.

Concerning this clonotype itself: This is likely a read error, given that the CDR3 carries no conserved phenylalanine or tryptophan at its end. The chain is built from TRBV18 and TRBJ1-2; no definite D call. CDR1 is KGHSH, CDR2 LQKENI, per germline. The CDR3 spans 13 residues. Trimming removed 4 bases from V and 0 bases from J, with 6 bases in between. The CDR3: CASSRTANYGYTS. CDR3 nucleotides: TGTGCCAGCTCACGAACAGCTAACTATGGCTACACCTCC.

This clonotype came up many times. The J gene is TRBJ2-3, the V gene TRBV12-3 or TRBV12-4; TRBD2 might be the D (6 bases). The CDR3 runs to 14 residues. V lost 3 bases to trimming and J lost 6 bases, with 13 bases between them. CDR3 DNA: TGTGCCAGCAGTTTTGGCGGGATCGGGGATACGCAGTATTTT. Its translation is CASSFGGIGDTQYF.

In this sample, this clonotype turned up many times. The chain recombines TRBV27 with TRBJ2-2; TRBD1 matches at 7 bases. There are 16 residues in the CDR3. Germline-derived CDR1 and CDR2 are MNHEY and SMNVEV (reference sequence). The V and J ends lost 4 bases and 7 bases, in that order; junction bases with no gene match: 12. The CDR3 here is CASSSPHRGRGGELFF. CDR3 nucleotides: TGTGCCAGCAGTTCCCCGCACAGGGGAAGGGGCGGGGAGCTGTTTTTT.

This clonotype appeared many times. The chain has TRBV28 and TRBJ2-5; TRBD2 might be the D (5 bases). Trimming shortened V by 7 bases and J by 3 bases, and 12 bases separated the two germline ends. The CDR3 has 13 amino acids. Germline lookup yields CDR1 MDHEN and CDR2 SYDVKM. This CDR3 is CASTADGEETQYF. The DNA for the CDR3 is TGTGCCAGCACCGCGGACGGGGAAGAGACCCAGTACTTC.

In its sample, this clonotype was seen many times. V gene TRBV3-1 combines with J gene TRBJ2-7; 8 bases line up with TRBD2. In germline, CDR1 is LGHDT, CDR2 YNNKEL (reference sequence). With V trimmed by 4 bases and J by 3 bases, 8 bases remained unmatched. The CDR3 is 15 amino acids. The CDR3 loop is CASSPYGAGDYEQYF. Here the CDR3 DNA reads TGTGCCAGCAGCCCATACGGAGCGGGAGACTACGAGCAGTACTTC.

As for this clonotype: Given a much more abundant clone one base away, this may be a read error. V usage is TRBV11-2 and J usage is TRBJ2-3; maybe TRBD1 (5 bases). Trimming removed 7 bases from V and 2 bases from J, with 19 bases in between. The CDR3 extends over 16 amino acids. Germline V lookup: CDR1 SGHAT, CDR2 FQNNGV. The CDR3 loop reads CASIPWPLDNTDTQYF. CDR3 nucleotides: TGTGCCAGCATCCCGTGGCCTTTGGACAACACAGATACGCAGTATTTT.

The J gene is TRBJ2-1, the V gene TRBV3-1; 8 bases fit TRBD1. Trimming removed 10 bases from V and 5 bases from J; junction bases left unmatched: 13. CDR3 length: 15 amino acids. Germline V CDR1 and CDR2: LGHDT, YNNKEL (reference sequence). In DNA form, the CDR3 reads TGTGCCACCTCCCGGTGGACAGGGTACCACAATGAGCAGTTCTTC. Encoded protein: CATSRWTGYHNEQFF.

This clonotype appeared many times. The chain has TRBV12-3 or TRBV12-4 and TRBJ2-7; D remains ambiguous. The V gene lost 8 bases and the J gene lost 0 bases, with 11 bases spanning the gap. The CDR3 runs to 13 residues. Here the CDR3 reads CASSPRVSYEQYF. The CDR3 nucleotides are TGTGCCAGCTCCCCCCGTGTCTCCTACGAGCAGTACTTC.

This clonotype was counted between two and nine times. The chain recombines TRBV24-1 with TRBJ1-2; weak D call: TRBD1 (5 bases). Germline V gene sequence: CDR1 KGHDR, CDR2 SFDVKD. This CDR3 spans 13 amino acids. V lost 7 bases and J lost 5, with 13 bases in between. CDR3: CATSGTQGYGYTF. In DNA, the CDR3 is TGTGCCACCAGCGGTACCCAGGGATATGGCTACACCTTC.

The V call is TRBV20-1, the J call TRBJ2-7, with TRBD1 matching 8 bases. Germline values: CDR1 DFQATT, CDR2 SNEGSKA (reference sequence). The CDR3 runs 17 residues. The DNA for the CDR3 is TGCAGCGCCCGGGGTCAGGGGGCGTTTTCCCGCTCCTACGAGCAGTACTTC. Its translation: CSARGQGAFSRSYEQYF.

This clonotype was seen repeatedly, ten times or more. As DNA, the CDR3 is TGTGCCAGCAGCTCACCGGGACAGGGGGAGCAGTACTTC. Encoded protein: CASSSPGQGEQYF. The V gene is TRBV7-2, the J gene TRBJ2-7; 10 positions agree with TRBD1. Trimming at V came to 4 bases and at J to 7 bases, leaving 4 bases not matched to a gene. In germline, CDR1 is SGHTA, CDR2 FQGNSA. This CDR3 is 13 amino acids long.

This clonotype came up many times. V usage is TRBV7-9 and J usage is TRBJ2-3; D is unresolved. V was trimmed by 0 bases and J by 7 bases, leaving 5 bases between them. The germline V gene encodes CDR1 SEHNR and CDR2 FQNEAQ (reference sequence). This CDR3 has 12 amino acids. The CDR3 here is CASSLAANTQYF. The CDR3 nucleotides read TGTGCCAGCAGCTTAGCCGCAAATACGCAGTATTTT. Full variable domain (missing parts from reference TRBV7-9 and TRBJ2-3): DTGVSQNPRHKITKRGQNVTFRCDPISEHNRLYWYRQTLGQGPEFLTYFQNEAQLEKSRLLSDRFSAERPKGSFSTLEIQRTEQGDSAMYLCASSLAANTQYFGPGTRLTVL.

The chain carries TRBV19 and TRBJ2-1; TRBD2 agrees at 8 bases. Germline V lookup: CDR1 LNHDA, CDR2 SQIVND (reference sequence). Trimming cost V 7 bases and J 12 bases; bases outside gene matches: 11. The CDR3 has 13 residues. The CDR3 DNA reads TGTGCCAGTACCCCCGGGGGACTAGAGAGGCAGTTCTTC. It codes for CASTPGGLERQFF.

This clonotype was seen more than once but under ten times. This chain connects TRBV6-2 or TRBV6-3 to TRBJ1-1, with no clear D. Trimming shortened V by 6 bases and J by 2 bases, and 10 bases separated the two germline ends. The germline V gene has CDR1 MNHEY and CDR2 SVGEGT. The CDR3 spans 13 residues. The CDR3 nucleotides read TGTGCCAGCAGCCCGGACCCTAACACTGAAGCTTTCTTT. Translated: CASSPDPNTEAFF.

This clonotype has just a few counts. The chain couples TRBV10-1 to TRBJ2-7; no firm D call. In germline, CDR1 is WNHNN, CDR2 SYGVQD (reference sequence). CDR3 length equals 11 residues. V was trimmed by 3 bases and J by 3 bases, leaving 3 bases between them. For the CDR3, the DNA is TGCGCCAGCAGTGACAACTACGAGCAGTACTTC. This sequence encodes CASSDNYEQYF.

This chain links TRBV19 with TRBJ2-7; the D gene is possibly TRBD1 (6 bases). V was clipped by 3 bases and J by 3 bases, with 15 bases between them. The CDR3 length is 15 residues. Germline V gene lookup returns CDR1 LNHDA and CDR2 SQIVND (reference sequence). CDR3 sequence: CASSISGQGFYEQYF. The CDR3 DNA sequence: TGTGCCAGTAGTATCTCTGGGCAGGGGTTCTACGAGCAGTACTTC.

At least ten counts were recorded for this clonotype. The DNA for the CDR3 is TGTGCCAGCAGCCCCGAGGGACTAGCGGGAGGGGAGCAGTACTTC. This sequence encodes CASSPEGLAGGEQYF. The chain links TRBV7-8 to TRBJ2-7; 16 bases align to TRBD2. The CDR3 is 15 amino acids. Germline CDR1 SGHVS, CDR2 FQNEAQ. The ends lost 5 bases at V and 7 bases at J; junction bases unmatched: 5.

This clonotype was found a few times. The CDR3 sequence is CASRRDRGVYNSPLHF. The CDR3 bases are TGTGCCAGCAGACGGGACAGGGGGGTTTATAATTCACCCCTCCACTTT. The chain uses TRBV28 and TRBJ1-6; 11 bases are shared with TRBD1. The CDR3 is made up of 16 amino acids. Trimming cost V 6 bases and J 4 bases; bases outside gene matches: 5. The germline CDR1 and CDR2 sequences are MDHEN and SYDVKM. The full variable domain, with the rest looked up from reference TRBV28 and TRBJ1-6, is DVKVTQSSRYLVKRTGEKVFLECVQDMDHENMFWYRQDPGLGLRLIYFSYDVKMKEKGDIPEGYSVSREKKERFSLILESASTNQTSMYLCASRRDRGVYNSPLHFGNGTRLTVT.

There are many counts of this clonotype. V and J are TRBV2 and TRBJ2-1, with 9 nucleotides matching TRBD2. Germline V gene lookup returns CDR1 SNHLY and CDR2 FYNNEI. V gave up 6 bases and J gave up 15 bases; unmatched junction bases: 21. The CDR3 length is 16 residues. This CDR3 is CASRLEVAGEPEHRFF. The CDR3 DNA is TGTGCCAGCAGGTTGGAAGTAGCGGGAGAGCCCGAGCACAGGTTCTTC.

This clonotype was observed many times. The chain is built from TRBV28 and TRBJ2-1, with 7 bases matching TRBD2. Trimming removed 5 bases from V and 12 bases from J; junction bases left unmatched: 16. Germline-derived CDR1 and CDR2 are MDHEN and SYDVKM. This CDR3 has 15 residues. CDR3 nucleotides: TGTGCCAGCAGTAGGGAGGGACTCTTTTGGGGGGTGCAGTTCTTC. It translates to CASSREGLFWGVQFF.

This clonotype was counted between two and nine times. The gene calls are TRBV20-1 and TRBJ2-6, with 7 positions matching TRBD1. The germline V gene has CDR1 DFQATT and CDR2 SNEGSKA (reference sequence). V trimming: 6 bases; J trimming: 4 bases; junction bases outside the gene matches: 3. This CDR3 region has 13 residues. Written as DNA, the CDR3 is TGCAGTGCAACAGGGGTAGGGGCCAACGTCCTGACTTTC. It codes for CSATGVGANVLTF.

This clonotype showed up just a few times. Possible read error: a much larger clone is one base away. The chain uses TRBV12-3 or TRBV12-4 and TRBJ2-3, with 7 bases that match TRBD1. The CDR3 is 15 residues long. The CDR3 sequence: CASSSGTASTDTRYF. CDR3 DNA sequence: TGTGCCAGCAGTTCTGGGACAGCAAGCACAGATACGCGGTATTTT.

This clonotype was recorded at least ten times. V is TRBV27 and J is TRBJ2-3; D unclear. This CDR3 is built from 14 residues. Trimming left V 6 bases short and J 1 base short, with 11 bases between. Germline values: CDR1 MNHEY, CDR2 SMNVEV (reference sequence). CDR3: CASRLRSGTDTQYF. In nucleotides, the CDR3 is TGTGCCAGCAGACTCCGATCTGGCACAGATACGCAGTATTTT.